These 15 T cell receptor beta chains share one sample of origin, sequenced in a study of graft-versus-host responses after intestinal transplantation. These receptors lack a known antigen. Assay used: immunoSEQ multiplex PCR; TCRdb lists only in-frame clones, some missing. The sample contains around 97,000 clones, 90% to 95% of which appear only once. The material sequenced was unstimulated CD8+ T cells sorted from spleen or lymph node cells, taken before intestinal transplant. Receptor source: a human donor who received an intestinal transplant.

The rearrangement uses TRBV5-4 and TRBJ1-1; D is unclear. Per the germline V gene, CDR1 is SGHNT and CDR2 is YYREEE (reference sequence). The CDR3 length is 13 residues. The ends were cut back, 0 bases at V and 2 bases at J, with 5 bases in the middle. The CDR3 bases are TGTGCCAGCAGCTTGGGGTCTAACACTGAAGCTTTCTTT. As protein: CASSLGSNTEAFF. Drawing the rest from reference TRBV5-4 and TRBJ1-1, the complete variable domain is ETGVTQSPTHLIKTRGQQVTLRCSSQSGHNTVSWYQQALGQGPQFIFQYYREEENGRGNFPPRFSGLQFPNYSSELNVNALELDDSALYLCASSLGSNTEAFFGQGTRLTVV.

This clone occurred once. The J gene is TRBJ2-7, the V gene TRBV4-1; D is undetermined. The CDR3 totals 13 residues. CDR1 is MGHRA, CDR2 YSYEKL, per germline. Trimming cost V 1 base and J 5 bases, with 9 bases left between them. In nucleotides, the CDR3 is TGCGCCAGCAGCCAAGTTTCCCGGGACGAGCAGTACTTC. Translation: CASSQVSRDEQYF.

The V call is TRBV6-5, the J call TRBJ1-1; D not certain. The germline gives CDR1 MNHEY, CDR2 SVGAGI. The CDR3 totals 13 residues. Trimming left V 0 bases short and J 13 bases short, with 15 bases between. CDR3 nucleotides: TGTGCCAGCAGTTACTCGTTATGGGAATCGGGTTTCTTT. Its translation is CASSYSLWESGFF.

The V call is TRBV7-6, the J call TRBJ2-1; either TRBD1 or TRBD2 may supply D (6 bases each). CDR3 length: 14 amino acids. Deletions cut 5 bases from V and 8 bases from J, with 16 bases between. Per germline, CDR1 SGHVS and CDR2 FNYEAQ. The CDR3 DNA sequence: TGTGCCAGCAGCATTCCGGGGGCCCCCGATGAGCAGTTCTTC. Translation: CASSIPGAPDEQFF. The complete variable domain, with remaining parts taken from reference TRBV7-6 and TRBJ2-1, reads GAGVSQSPRYKVTKRGQDVALRCDPISGHVSLYWYRQALGQGPEFLTYFNYEAQQDKSGLPNDRFSAERPEGSISTLTIQRTEQRDSAMYRCASSIPGAPDEQFFGPGTRLTVL.

The chain couples TRBV13 to TRBJ2-7; 16 bases align to TRBD2. CDR1 is PRHDT and CDR2 is FYEKMQ in the germline V gene (reference sequence). The CDR3 covers 17 residues. V lost 5 bases and J lost 6; bases outside the gene matches: 10. CDR3 in DNA: TGTGCCAGCAGCACCGGGACTAGCGGGGGGGCCGGTCTCGAGCAGTACTTC. Encoded protein: CASSTGTSGGAGLEQYF. Drawing the rest from reference TRBV13 and TRBJ2-7, the complete variable domain is AAGVIQSPRHLIKEKRETATLKCYPIPRHDTVYWYQQGPGQDPQFLISFYEKMQSDKGSIPDRFSAQQFSDYHSELNMSSLELGDSALYFCASSTGTSGGAGLEQYFGPGTRLTVT.

The CDR3 sequence is CSVGTGAYNEQFF. The CDR3, as DNA: TGCAGCGTTGGGACAGGCGCCTACAATGAGCAGTTCTTC. The chain uses TRBV29-1 and TRBJ2-1; 7 nucleotides match TRBD1. This CDR3 is built from 13 residues. V shed 4 bases, J shed 2 bases, and the junction held 2 bases outside the gene matches. Per germline, CDR1 SQVTM and CDR2 ANQGSEA.

V is TRBV5-1 and J is TRBJ1-2; D call uncertain. Germline lookup yields CDR1 SGHRS and CDR2 YFSETQ. The V end was cut by 1 base, the J end by 8 bases, with 18 bases between. There are 15 residues in the CDR3. This CDR3 is CASSLWSERTDGYTF. CDR3 sequence (DNA): TGCGCCAGCAGCTTGTGGTCCGAGAGGACTGACGGCTACACCTTC.

CDR3 in DNA: TGTGCCAGCAGCTGGACGGGTGAGACCCAGTACTTC. It encodes CASSWTGETQYF. The chain carries TRBV7-9 and TRBJ2-5; D gene ambiguous. The V gene's germline CDR1 is SEHNR and CDR2 FQNEAQ (reference sequence). The V end lost 4 bases, the J end lost 5 bases, and 8 bases lay between the germline ends. CDR3 length: 12 residues.

The chain couples TRBV9 to TRBJ2-5, with 8 bases fitting TRBD1. Trimming removed 0 bases from V and 5 bases from J; junction bases left unmatched: 3. The germline CDR1 and CDR2 sequences are SGDLS and YYNGEE. The CDR3 contains 14 residues. The CDR3 loop is CASSVETGDETQYF. Written as DNA, the CDR3 is TGTGCCAGCAGCGTAGAGACAGGGGATGAGACCCAGTACTTC.

CDR3: CASSQDGGLAYEQYF. The CDR3 nucleotides are TGCGCCAGCAGCCAAGACGGCGGGCTGGCCTACGAGCAGTACTTC. The V gene is TRBV4-1, the J gene TRBJ2-7; D may be TRBD2 (5 bases). Trimming took off 0 bases at V and 2 bases at J, with 11 bases between the two ends. The CDR3 sequence is 15 residues long. Germline V gene lookup returns CDR1 MGHRA and CDR2 YSYEKL.

This clone has only one observation. This chain links TRBV29-1 with TRBJ2-1; 7 bases map to TRBD2. This CDR3 is 14 amino acids long. Trimming removed 3 bases from V and 6 bases from J; junction bases left unmatched: 8. Germline V gene data show CDR1 as SQVTM and CDR2 as ANQGSEA. The CDR3 reads CSVDRGDDFNEQFF. CDR3 sequence (DNA): TGCAGCGTTGACCGGGGGGATGATTTCAATGAGCAGTTCTTC.

This sequence joins TRBV6-5 and TRBJ2-2; D not certain. This CDR3 has 13 amino acids. Looked up from germline, CDR1 is MNHEY and CDR2 is SVGAGI. V gave up 7 bases and J gave up 7 bases, with 13 bases separating them. The CDR3: CASTYTHGGELFF. CDR3 in DNA: TGTGCCAGCACCTATACCCATGGCGGGGAGCTGTTTTTT.

J is TRBJ2-1 and V is TRBV7-3, with TRBD1 matching over 8 bases. The CDR3 contains 13 residues. The V gene end was trimmed by 5 bases and the J gene end by 8 bases; junction bases not matched to a gene: 5. Looked up from germline, CDR1 is SGHTA and CDR2 is FQGTGA. In DNA form, the CDR3 reads TGTGCCAGCAGCGCCGACAGGGGTCATGAGCAGTTCTTC. Amino acid sequence: CASSADRGHEQFF.

The chain couples TRBV13 to TRBJ2-7; TRBD1 agrees at 10 bases. The V and J ends lost 5 bases and 1 base, in that order; junction bases with no gene match: 2. This CDR3 contains 14 residues. The germline CDR1 and CDR2 sequences are PRHDT and FYEKMQ (reference sequence). The CDR3 region has the DNA TGTGCCAGCAGCGGGACAGGGGATTCCTACGAGCAGTACTTC. It yields the protein CASSGTGDSYEQYF. Together with reference TRBV13 and TRBJ2-7, the CDR3 gives the full variable domain: AAGVIQSPRHLIKEKRETATLKCYPIPRHDTVYWYQQGPGQDPQFLISFYEKMQSDKGSIPDRFSAQQFSDYHSELNMSSLELGDSALYFCASSGTGDSYEQYFGPGTRLTVT.

The chain carries TRBV5-1 and TRBJ2-7, with D tentatively TRBD1 (6 bases). The CDR3 consists of 15 residues. Germline lookup yields CDR1 SGHRS and CDR2 YFSETQ. Trimming stripped 0 bases from V and 7 bases from J, with 17 bases between. The CDR3 loop is CASSLVAGERPEQYF. CDR3 bases: TGCGCCAGCAGCTTGGTGGCAGGGGAACGTCCAGAGCAGTACTTC. Full variable domain (rest looked up from reference TRBV5-1 and TRBJ2-7): KAGVTQTPRYLIKTRGQQVTLSCSPISGHRSVSWYQQTPGQGLQFLFEYFSETQRNKGNFPGRFSGRQFSNSRSEMNVSTLELGDSALYLCASSLVAGERPEQYFGPGTRLTVT.